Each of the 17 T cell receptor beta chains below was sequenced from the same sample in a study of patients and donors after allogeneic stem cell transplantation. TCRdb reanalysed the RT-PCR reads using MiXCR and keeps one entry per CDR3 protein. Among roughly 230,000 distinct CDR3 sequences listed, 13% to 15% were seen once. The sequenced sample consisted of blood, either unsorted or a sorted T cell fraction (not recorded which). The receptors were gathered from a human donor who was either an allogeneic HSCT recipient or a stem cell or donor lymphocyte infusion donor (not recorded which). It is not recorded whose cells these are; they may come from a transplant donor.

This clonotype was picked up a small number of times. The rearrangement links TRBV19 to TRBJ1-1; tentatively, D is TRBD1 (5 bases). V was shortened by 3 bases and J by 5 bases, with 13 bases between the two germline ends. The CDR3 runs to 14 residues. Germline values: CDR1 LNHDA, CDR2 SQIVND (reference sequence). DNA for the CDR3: TGTGCCAGTAGTATGACCAGGGTGGATACTGAAGCTTTCTTT. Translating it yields CASSMTRVDTEAFF.

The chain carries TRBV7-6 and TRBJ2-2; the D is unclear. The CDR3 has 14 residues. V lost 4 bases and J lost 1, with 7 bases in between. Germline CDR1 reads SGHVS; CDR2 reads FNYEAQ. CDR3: CASSSLRNTGELFF. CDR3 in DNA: TGTGCCAGCAGCTCCCTTCGGAACACCGGGGAGCTGTTTTTT.

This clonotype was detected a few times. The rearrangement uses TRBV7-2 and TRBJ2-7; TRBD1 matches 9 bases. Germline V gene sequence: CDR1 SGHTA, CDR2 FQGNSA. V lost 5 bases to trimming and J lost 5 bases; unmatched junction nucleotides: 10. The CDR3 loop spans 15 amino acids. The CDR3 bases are TGTGCCAGCAGCCCCCTGGGACAGGGCAGGAACGAGCAGTACTTC. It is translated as CASSPLGQGRNEQYF.

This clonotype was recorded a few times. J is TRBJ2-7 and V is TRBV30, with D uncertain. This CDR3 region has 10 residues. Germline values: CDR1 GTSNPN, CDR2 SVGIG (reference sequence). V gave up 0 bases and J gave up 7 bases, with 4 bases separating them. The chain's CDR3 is CAWSVGEQYF. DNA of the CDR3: TGTGCCTGGAGTGTGGGTGAGCAGTACTTC.

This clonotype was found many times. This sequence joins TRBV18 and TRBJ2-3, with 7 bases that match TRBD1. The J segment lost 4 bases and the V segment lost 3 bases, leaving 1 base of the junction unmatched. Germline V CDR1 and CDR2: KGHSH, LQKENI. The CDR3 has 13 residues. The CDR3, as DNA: TGTGCCAGCTCACCCCAGGGGGCAGATACGCAGTATTTT. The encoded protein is CASSPQGADTQYF. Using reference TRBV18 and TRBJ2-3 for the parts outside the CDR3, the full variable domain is NAGVMQNPRHLVRRRGQEARLRCSPMKGHSHVYWYRQLPEEGLKFMVYLQKENIIDESGMPKERFSAEFPKEGPSILRIQQVVRGDSAAYFCASSPQGADTQYFGPGTRLTVL.

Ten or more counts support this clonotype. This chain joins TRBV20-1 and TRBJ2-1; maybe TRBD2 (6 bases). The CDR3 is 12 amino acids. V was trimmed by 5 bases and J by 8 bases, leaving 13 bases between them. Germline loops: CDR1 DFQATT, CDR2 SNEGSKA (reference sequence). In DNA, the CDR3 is TGCAGTGCTTCTGCGGGGATTGATGAGCAGTTCTTC. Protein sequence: CSASAGIDEQFF.

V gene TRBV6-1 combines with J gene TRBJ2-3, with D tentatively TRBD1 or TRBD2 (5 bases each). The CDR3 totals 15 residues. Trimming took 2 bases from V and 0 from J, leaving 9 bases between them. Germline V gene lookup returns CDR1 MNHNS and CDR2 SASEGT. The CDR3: CASSEMRGSTDTQYF. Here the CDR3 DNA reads TGTGCCAGCAGTGAAATGAGGGGTAGCACAGATACGCAGTATTTT.

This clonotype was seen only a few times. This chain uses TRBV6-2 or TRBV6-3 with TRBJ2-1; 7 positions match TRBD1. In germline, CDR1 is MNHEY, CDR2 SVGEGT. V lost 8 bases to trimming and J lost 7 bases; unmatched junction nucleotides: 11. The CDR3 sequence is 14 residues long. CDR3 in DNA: TGTGCCAGCTCTAAGGGGGCCGTAATAAATGAGCAGTTCTTC. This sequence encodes CASSKGAVINEQFF.

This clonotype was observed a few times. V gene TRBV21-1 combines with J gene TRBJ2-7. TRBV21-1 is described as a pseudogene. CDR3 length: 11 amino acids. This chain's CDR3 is CASTTAYEQYF. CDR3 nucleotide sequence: TGTGCCAGCACGACCGCCTACGAGCAGTACTTC.

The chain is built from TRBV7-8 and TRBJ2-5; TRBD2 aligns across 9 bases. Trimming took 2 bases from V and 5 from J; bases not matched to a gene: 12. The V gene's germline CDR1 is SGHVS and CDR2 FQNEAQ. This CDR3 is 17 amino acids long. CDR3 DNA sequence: TGTGCCAGCAGCTTAATTTCTAGCGGGAAGGGGGCGGAGACCCAGTACTTC. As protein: CASSLISSGKGAETQYF.

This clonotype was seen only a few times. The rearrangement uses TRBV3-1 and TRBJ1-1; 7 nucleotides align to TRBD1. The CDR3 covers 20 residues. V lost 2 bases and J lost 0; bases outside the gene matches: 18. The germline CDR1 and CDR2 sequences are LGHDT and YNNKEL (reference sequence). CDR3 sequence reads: CASSQRRWQGGNSMNTEAFF. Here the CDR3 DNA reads TGTGCCAGCAGCCAAAGGAGGTGGCAGGGGGGGAATAGTATGAACACTGAAGCTTTCTTT.

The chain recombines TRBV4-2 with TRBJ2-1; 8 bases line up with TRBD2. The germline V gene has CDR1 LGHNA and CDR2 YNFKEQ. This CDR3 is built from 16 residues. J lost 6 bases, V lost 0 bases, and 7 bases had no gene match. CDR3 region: CASSQDENGGANEQFF. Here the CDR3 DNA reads TGTGCCAGCAGCCAAGATGAGAACGGGGGGGCCAATGAGCAGTTCTTC.

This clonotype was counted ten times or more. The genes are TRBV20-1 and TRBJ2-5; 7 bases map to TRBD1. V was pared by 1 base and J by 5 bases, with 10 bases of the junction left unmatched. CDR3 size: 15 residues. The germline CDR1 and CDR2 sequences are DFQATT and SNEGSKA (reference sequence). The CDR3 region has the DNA TGCAGTGCTAGAGCCCCATCGACAGGGCTCGAGACCCAGTACTTC. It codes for CSARAPSTGLETQYF.

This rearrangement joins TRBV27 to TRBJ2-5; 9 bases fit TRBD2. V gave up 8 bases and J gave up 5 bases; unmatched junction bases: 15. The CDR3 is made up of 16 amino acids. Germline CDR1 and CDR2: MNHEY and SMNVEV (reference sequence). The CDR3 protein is CASRRQGSGRWETQYF. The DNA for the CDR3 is TGTGCCAGCCGTCGGCAAGGGAGCGGGAGGTGGGAGACCCAGTACTTC.

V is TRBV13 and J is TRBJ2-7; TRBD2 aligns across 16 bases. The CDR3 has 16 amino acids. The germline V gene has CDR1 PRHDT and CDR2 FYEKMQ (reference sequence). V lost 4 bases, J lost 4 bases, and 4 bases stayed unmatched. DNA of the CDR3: TGTGCCAGCAGCTCGGGACTAGCGGGAGGGTTTTACGAGCAGTACTTC. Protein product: CASSSGLAGGFYEQYF.

CDR3 bases: TGTGCCAGTAGTATTGGGGGAATCGATCAGCCCCAGCATTTT. Protein sequence: CASSIGGIDQPQHF. The chain joins TRBV19 to TRBJ1-5; TRBD1 is a possible D gene (5 bases). V gave up 3 bases and J gave up 5 bases, with 11 bases separating them. Germline loops: CDR1 LNHDA, CDR2 SQIVND (reference sequence). This CDR3 spans 14 amino acids.

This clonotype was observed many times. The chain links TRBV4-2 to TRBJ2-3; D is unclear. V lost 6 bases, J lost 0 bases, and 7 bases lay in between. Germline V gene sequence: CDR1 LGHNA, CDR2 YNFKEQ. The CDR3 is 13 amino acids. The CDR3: CASRLDSTDTQYF. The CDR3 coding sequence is TGTGCCAGCAGATTAGATAGCACAGATACGCAGTATTTT.